A selection of T cell receptor beta chains follows, all from one sample in a study of CD8+ T cells in alopecia areata. The repertoire was sequenced with immunoSEQ multiplex PCR; TCRdb's copy has only in-frame clones and lacks some. The table shows around 35,000 clones, with 45% to 55% occurring only once. The sequencing sample was made of CD4+ Tregs sorted from blood. The receptor set was obtained from a human donor with alopecia areata. The conserved cysteine and the conserved F or W are not part of the CDR3 here. D genes are given only for firm matches.

J gene: TRBJ2-3; D gene: TRBD2; V gene: TRBV4-3; CDR3 protein: ASSQGRGGRTDTQY
J gene: TRBJ2-4; D gene: -; V gene: TRBV10-3; CDR3 protein: AISDSGRTSNNIQY
J gene: TRBJ2-2; D gene: -; V gene: TRBV5-4; CDR3 protein: ASSLGQPFTGELF
J gene: TRBJ1-5; D gene: -; V gene: TRBV29-1; CDR3 protein: SVAGVNQPQH
J gene: TRBJ1-5; D gene: TRBD1; V gene: TRBV19; CDR3 protein: ASSILRGDFNQPQH
J gene: TRBJ2-7; D gene: TRBD2; V gene: TRBV6-6; CDR3 protein: ASSDLGLAGRYEQY
J gene: TRBJ2-7; D gene: -; V gene: TRBV19; CDR3 protein: ASSPKAGLTHEQY
J gene: TRBJ1-1; D gene: -; V gene: TRBV5-1; CDR3 protein: ASSWWDGNTEAF
J gene: TRBJ1-2; D gene: -; V gene: TRBV28; CDR3 protein: ASSPPFGQGEGYT
J gene: TRBJ2-2; D gene: TRBD1; V gene: TRBV2; CDR3 protein: ASSEGTGGTGELF
J gene: TRBJ2-5; D gene: -; V gene: TRBV5-1; CDR3 protein: ASSLALLEPETQY
J gene: TRBJ2-7; D gene: -; V gene: TRBV7-2; CDR3 protein: ASSLGAEGEQY
J gene: TRBJ2-3; D gene: -; V gene: TRBV7-2; CDR3 protein: ASSLEGITDTQY
J gene: TRBJ2-3; D gene: TRBD2; V gene: TRBV6-5; CDR3 protein: ASRAPRGADTQY
J gene: TRBJ1-5; D gene: -; V gene: TRBV7-9; CDR3 protein: ASSFNNNQPQH
J gene: TRBJ2-7; D gene: TRBD1; V gene: TRBV7-9; CDR3 protein: ASSFRDRVYEQY
J gene: TRBJ1-2; D gene: -; V gene: TRBV7-2; CDR3 protein: ASSTQGYGYT
J gene: TRBJ2-7; D gene: TRBD1; V gene: TRBV7-9; CDR3 protein: ASSSMTGWDEQY
J gene: TRBJ1-2; D gene: TRBD1; V gene: TRBV18; CDR3 protein: ASSPSDRVGYGYT
J gene: TRBJ1-5; D gene: TRBD1; V gene: TRBV2; CDR3 protein: ASCRTGGWSGNQPQH
J gene: TRBJ1-2; D gene: -; V gene: TRBV11-2; CDR3 protein: ASSRDSNYGYT
J gene: TRBJ1-4; D gene: TRBD1; V gene: TRBV19; CDR3 protein: ASSFAGQGRGEKLF
J gene: TRBJ2-3; D gene: -; V gene: TRBV18; CDR3 protein: ASSPQGTPKDTQY
J gene: TRBJ2-7; D gene: -; V gene: TRBV27; CDR3 protein: ASSLRTGRVYEQY
J gene: TRBJ2-7; D gene: -; V gene: TRBV4-1; CDR3 protein: ASSRGIGSYEQY
J gene: TRBJ2-5; D gene: -; V gene: TRBV4-1; CDR3 protein: ASSRPGESQY
J gene: TRBJ2-3; D gene: TRBD2; V gene: TRBV7-2; CDR3 protein: ASTWAASGSPPDTQY
J gene: TRBJ2-2; D gene: -; V gene: TRBV27; CDR3 protein: ASSLVGGAVGTGELF
J gene: TRBJ2-7; D gene: TRBD2; V gene: TRBV7-8; CDR3 protein: ASTFPGLAGGYD